A single sample gave rise to the 3 T cell receptor beta chains below, sequenced in a study of molecular identifiers for immune sequencing clone quantification. Via MiXCR, TCRdb re-called the PCR reads, giving one row per CDR3 protein. The table includes about 510,000 distinct CDR3 sequences, roughly a fifth detected once. The sample comprised naive CD8+ T cells from blood, with Jurkat cell RNA spiked in. Documented subset: FACS-sorted CD8+CD4-CCR7+CD45RA+ naive T cells. These receptors were collected from a human donor in good health. Some libraries in this study had Jurkat cell RNA spiked in.

The chain is built from TRBV9 and TRBJ2-7, with D hard to call. Germline V gene sequence: CDR1 SGDLS, CDR2 YYNGEE. Deletions cut 3 bases from V and 2 bases from J, with 12 bases between. The CDR3 runs to 14 residues. The CDR3 loop reads CASSAPTGPYEQYF. In nucleotides, the CDR3 is TGTGCCAGCAGCGCTCCCACCGGGCCCTACGAGCAGTACTTC.

The chain combines TRBV9 with TRBJ1-1, with a possible D match to TRBD1 (6 bases). Trimming pared 0 bases from V and 0 bases from J, leaving 15 bases between. CDR1 is SGDLS, CDR2 YYNGEE, per germline. The CDR3 is 17 amino acids. The CDR3 here is CASSVDGQPPMNTEAFF. In DNA form, the CDR3 reads TGTGCCAGCAGCGTAGACGGACAGCCTCCAATGAACACTGAAGCTTTCTTT.

Points on this clonotype: It may be a read error: a sequence one base away is much more abundant. The CDR3 loop reads CASSPGYSAGDAQYF. CDR3 DNA sequence: TGTGCCAGCAGTCCTGGGTACTCTGCGGGAGATGCGCAGTATTTT. V and J are TRBV27 and TRBJ2-3; 7 bases agree with TRBD2. Germline loops: CDR1 MNHEY, CDR2 SMNVEV (reference sequence). CDR3 length: 15 residues.